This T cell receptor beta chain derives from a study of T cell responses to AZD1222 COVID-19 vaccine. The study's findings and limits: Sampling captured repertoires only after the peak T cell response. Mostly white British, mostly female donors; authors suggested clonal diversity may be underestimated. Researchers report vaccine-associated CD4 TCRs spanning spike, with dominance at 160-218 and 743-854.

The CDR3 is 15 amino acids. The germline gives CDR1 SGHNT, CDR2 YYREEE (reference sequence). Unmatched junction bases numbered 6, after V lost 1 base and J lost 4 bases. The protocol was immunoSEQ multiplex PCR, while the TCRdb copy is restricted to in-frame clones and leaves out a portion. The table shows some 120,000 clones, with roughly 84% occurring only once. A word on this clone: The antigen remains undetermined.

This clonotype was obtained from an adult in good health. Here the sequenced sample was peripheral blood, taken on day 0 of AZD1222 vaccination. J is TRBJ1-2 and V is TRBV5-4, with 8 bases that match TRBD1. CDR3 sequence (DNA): TGTGCCAGCAGCTTGTCGGACAGGGCGCCCTATGGCTACACCTTC. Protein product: CASSLSDRAPYGYTF.